The following is a T cell receptor beta chain sequence with its context. The clone's antigen remains unknown. Per-base qualities were not stored, and no clone one base away is much larger. At the junction V is shortened by 4 bases and J by 2 bases, with 13 bases in between. The CDR3 runs 15 residues from the cysteine to the phenylalanine. Only CDR3 DNA remains: 45 bases, in frame from the first base. CDR1 and CDR2 are read off the germline V gene as SGHRS and YFSETQ. This sample is drawn from a study of PD-1 blockade in classical Hodgkin lymphoma (dated by TCRdb to 2018 to 2020). Regarding the complete study: Nivolumab dosing was 3 mg/kg intravenously every 2 weeks, continuing until either disease progression or unacceptable toxicity. The study used TCR beta sequencing and CyTOF to define a peripheral blood immune signature of response to PD-1 blockade in classical Hodgkin lymphoma. Study-wide findings and limitations: Baseline TCR diversity was reported as lower in newly diagnosed patients than in healthy donors, and lower still in relapsed/refractory patients. Lower diversity was seen in patients whose nivolumab began less than 1 year after ASCT, and these patients were left out of later analyses so that immune reconstitution would not confound the results. Baseline diversity similar to that of newly diagnosed patients was observed in trial patients achieving complete response, whereas significantly lower diversity was observed in partial responders and progressors. The study covered only a single clinical trial cohort, and the causes of the repertoire differences, possibly disease activity or prior therapy, were still not defined. CD4+ but not CD8+ TCR diversity rose significantly by C4D1 (p=0.0027 vs p=0.16), most apparent in complete responders (p=0.02).

Genomic DNA was isolated using the Qiagen DNeasy kit from unsorted PBMCs as well as from negatively selected CD4+ and CD8+ fractions. TCR beta CDR3 regions were subjected to amplification by immunoSEQ multiplex PCR with primers that anneal to V and J segments. A synthetic immune receptor repertoire was used to minimize amplification bias, and remaining bias was computationally removed after sequencing. As for the authors' bioinformatics: Repertoire diversity was quantified as the Shannon entropy index using custom Python scripts. Unsorted, CD4+ and CD8+ repertoires were analyzed separately, except for combined analyses in which CD4+ and CD8+ sequences were merged in silico. Clonal expansion was defined as a frequency increase of at least 2-fold after treatment compared with C1D1, and clones undetected at baseline were assigned a pseudocount of 0.5. Singleton clones were defined as clones with 0 or 1 copy at C1D1, and non-singleton clones were defined as clones with 2 or more copies. By matching protein sequences in sorted samples from the same patient, clones expanded in unsorted samples were annotated as CD4+, CD8+ or unknown. Wilcoxon tests on paired samples were used to test changes in diversity from C1D1 to C4D1. TCRdb limited this immuneACCESS table to in-frame rearrangements with V and J called. A share of clones is missing; checked studies link under half to unresolved V genes, and the rest is unexplained. V, J and clone size are taken as reported in that table, and D and trimming were inferred from the DNA itself. This sample is represented by 39,000 or so clones; 70% to 90% of them were singletons. Of the sample, 5% to 6.5% falls within the top ten clones.

Read against the paper, the sample's time point label means: cycle 2 day 1 (C2D1) of nivolumab. Every trial patient had relapsed following autologous stem cell transplantation, and prior brentuximab vedotin exposure was what differed among cohorts A, B and C. A total of fewer than 70 patients with relapsed/refractory classical Hodgkin lymphoma made up the trial cohort, and each patient's best overall response was complete response, partial response or progressive disease. In the multi-cohort phase II CheckMate 205 trial, trial patients received single-agent nivolumab. Best overall response was determined by an independent review committee according to the 2007 International Working Group response criteria. Trial PBMCs were collected just before the start of nivolumab (C1D1) and during therapy at cycle 2 day 1 and cycle 4 day 1. Peripheral blood was collected in 8 mL Vacutainer Cell Preparation Tubes, from which PBMCs were isolated by centrifugation and then cryopreserved.

The origin of this receptor is a human donor with classical Hodgkin lymphoma. The sequencing here drew on peripheral blood mononuclear cells (PBMCs), taken before the second cycle of nivolumab. The chain is assembled from TRBV5-1 and TRBJ1-5, and perhaps TRBD1 as D gene, on 6 matching bases. The CDR3 has the sequence CASSPTGTGNQPQHF. The nucleotides are TGCGCCAGCAGCCCCACAGGGACTGGCAATCAGCCCCAGCATTTT.